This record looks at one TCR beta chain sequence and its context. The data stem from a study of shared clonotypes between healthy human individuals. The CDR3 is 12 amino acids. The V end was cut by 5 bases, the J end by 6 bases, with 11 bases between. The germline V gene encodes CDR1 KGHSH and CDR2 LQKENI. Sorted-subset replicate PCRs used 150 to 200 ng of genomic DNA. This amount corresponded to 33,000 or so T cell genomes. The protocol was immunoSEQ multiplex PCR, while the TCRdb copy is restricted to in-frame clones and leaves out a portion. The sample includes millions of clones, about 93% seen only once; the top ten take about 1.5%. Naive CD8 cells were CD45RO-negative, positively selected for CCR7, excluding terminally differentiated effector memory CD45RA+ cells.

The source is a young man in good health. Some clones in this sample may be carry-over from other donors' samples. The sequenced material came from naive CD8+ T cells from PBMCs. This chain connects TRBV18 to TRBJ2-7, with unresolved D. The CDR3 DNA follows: TGTGCCAGCTCATCGGGCATTGGCGAGCAGTACTTC. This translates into CASSSGIGEQYF.